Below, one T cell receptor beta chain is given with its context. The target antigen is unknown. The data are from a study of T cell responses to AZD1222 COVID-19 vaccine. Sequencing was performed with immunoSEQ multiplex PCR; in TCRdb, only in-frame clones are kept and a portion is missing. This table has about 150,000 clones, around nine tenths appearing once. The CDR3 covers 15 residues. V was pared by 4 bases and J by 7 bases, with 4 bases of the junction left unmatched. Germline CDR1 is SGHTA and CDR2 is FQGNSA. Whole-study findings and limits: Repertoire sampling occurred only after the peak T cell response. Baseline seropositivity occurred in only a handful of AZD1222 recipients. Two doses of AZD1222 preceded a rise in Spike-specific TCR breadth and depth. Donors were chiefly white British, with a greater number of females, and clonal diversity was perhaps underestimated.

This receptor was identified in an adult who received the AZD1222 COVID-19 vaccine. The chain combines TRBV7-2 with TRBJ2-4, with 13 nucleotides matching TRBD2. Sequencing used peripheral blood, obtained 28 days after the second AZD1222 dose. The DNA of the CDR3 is TGTGCCAGCAGCTACCGACTAGCGGGAGGTAACATTCAGTACTTC. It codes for CASSYRLAGGNIQYF.